The 23 T cell receptor beta chains presented below share a single source sample, sequenced in a study of blood T cell repertoires in COVID-19. Produced via immunoSEQ multiplex PCR; TCRdb's table is partial and in-frame only. The data contain 310,000 or so clones, around nine tenths of them singletons. The specimen was PBMCs or T cells enriched from blood (not recorded which). The receptor source for this set is a woman in her thirties or forties who had recovered from COVID-19.

This chain uses TRBV9 with TRBJ1-4; no firm D call. Trimming removed 3 bases from V and 3 bases from J, with 21 bases in between. This CDR3 region has 18 residues. Germline-derived CDR1 and CDR2 are SGDLS and YYNGEE. As DNA, the CDR3 is TGTGCCAGCAGCGACCTAGGAGCCTCAAGTGCCGCTAATGAAAAACTGTTTTTT. Its translation: CASSDLGASSAANEKLFF.

This clone occurred a few times. The chain links TRBV21-1 to TRBJ1-2; the table names TRBD1, a call not compared with the DNA. TRBV21-1 counts as a pseudogene. CDR3 length: 16 amino acids. The CDR3 DNA sequence: TGTGCCAGCAGCAAAGAAGTCGGCAGGGCGAACTATGGCTACACCTTC. Translating gives CASSKEVGRANYGYTF.

The chain combines TRBV7-8 with TRBJ1-3, with D tentatively TRBD1 (6 bases). Looked up from germline, CDR1 is SGHVS and CDR2 is FQNEAQ. The CDR3 extends over 16 amino acids. Trimming removed 0 bases at V and 0 bases at J, with 9 bases between. CDR3 sequence (DNA): TGTGCCAGCAGCTTAGCAGGGGGTCTCTCTGGAAACACCATATATTTT. Translated, it gives CASSLAGGLSGNTIYF.

The CDR3 DNA follows: TGCGCCAGCAGCTTGGGCTTTAGCGGGAGGACCTACGAGCAGTACTTC. Encoded protein: CASSLGFSGRTYEQYF. The chain employs TRBV5-1 and TRBJ2-7; TRBD2 matches at 10 bases. The CDR3 runs to 16 residues. V shed 0 bases and J 2 bases; nucleotides not matched to a gene: 5. Germline loops: CDR1 SGHRS, CDR2 YFSETQ.

CDR3 nucleotide sequence: TGTGCCACCAGTGATCCCGGGACAGACTTGACAGATACGCAGTATTTT. It codes for CATSDPGTDLTDTQYF. The rearrangement uses TRBV24-1 and TRBJ2-3; TRBD1 matches 7 bases. The ends lost 3 bases at V and 3 bases at J; junction bases unmatched: 8. This CDR3 is built from 16 residues. In germline, CDR1 is KGHDR, CDR2 SFDVKD.

The chain links TRBV28 to TRBJ1-2, with unresolved D. The germline gives CDR1 MDHEN, CDR2 SYDVKM. The CDR3 is 13 amino acids. Between the trimmed V and J ends, which lost 8 bases and 0 bases, there was a span of 10 bases. The DNA for the CDR3 is TGTGCCAGCCTTGGCTTTACTAACTATGGCTACACCTTC. It is translated as CASLGFTNYGYTF.

This chain uses TRBV27 with TRBJ1-5; weak D call: TRBD1 (5 bases). The CDR3 totals 14 residues. Trimming pared 2 bases from V and 5 bases from J, leaving 10 bases between. Germline V CDR1 and CDR2: MNHEY, SMNVEV (reference sequence). CDR3 loop: CASSLGQGDQPQHF. The DNA for the CDR3 is TGTGCCAGCAGTTTAGGTCAAGGGGATCAGCCCCAGCATTTT.

The V call is TRBV18, the J call TRBJ1-1, with TRBD1 matching over 7 bases. Unmatched junction bases numbered 3, after V lost 3 bases and J lost 5 bases. CDR1 and CDR2 from the germline V gene are KGHSH and LQKENI. The CDR3 totals 13 residues. CDR3 protein: CASSPQGQTEAFF. DNA of the CDR3: TGTGCCAGCTCACCCCAGGGACAGACTGAAGCTTTCTTT.

This clone was detected only once. The chain combines TRBV12-5 with TRBJ1-2, with 8 bases lining up with TRBD1. This CDR3 is 13 amino acids long. Germline values: CDR1 LGHNT, CDR2 FRNRAP. Unmatched junction bases numbered 5, after V lost 3 bases and J lost 8 bases. CDR3 sequence: CASGLGAGGGYTF. The CDR3 DNA is TGTGCTAGTGGTTTAGGGGCAGGGGGCGGCTACACCTTC.

V is TRBV27 and J is TRBJ2-1, with 8 positions matching TRBD2. CDR3 length: 13 amino acids. The J segment lost 9 bases and the V segment lost 6 bases, leaving 7 bases of the junction unmatched. In germline, CDR1 is MNHEY, CDR2 SMNVEV (reference sequence). The chain's CDR3 is CASRSSGGLEQFF. CDR3 nucleotide sequence: TGTGCCAGCAGGAGCTCGGGGGGGCTTGAGCAGTTCTTC.

With respect to this clone: The junction departs from the called germline gene at one end, perhaps through a read error. This chain uses TRBV4-3 with TRBJ2-7; 13 bases map to TRBD2. CDR3 length: 15 residues. Germline loops: CDR1 LGHNA, CDR2 YSLEER. The CDR3 loop reads CASSEETSGGRQLYF. CDR3 sequence (DNA): TGCGCCAGCAGCGAAGAGACTAGCGGGGGGCGACAACTGTACTTC.

This chain joins TRBV28 and TRBJ2-2, with 15 bases matching TRBD2. The CDR3 has 17 amino acids. The trim removed 4 bases at V and 6 bases at J, leaving 6 bases unmatched. Germline V gene sequence: CDR1 MDHEN, CDR2 SYDVKM. The CDR3 protein is CASSSLGLAGGPGELFF. CDR3 coding DNA: TGTGCCAGCAGTTCCCTCGGACTAGCGGGGGGGCCCGGGGAGCTGTTTTTT.

This clone was counted once. This chain uses TRBV7-3 with TRBJ1-3, with D maybe TRBD1 (6 bases). CDR3 length equals 14 residues. CDR1 is SGHTA and CDR2 is FQGTGA in the germline V gene. The germline V and J ends were trimmed by 6 bases and 4 bases, with 13 bases remaining between them. CDR3 sequence: CASSSPGQGNTIYF. CDR3 nucleotides: TGTGCCAGCAGTTCCCCCGGACAGGGAAACACCATATATTTT. Full variable domain (remainder filled in from reference TRBV7-3 and TRBJ1-3): GAGVSQTPSNKVTEKGKYVELRCDPISGHTALYWYRQSLGQGPEFLIYFQGTGAADDSGLPNDRFFAVRPEGSVSTLKIQRTERGDSAVYLCASSSPGQGNTIYFGEGSWLTVV.

The CDR3 bases are TGTGCCAGTAGTACGGGACTAGCGGAGACGACCTACGAGCAGTACTTC. It specifies CASSTGLAETTYEQYF. The chain uses TRBV19 and TRBJ2-7, with 11 bases lining up with TRBD2. The CDR3 runs 16 residues. Germline V gives CDR1 LNHDA, CDR2 SQIVND (reference sequence). With 4 bases clipped from V and 2 bases from J, the junction kept 7 bases outside the gene matches.

The rearrangement links TRBV28 to TRBJ1-1; D remains ambiguous. The V end was cut by 5 bases, the J end by 5 bases, with 21 bases between. Germline CDR1 MDHEN, CDR2 SYDVKM. The CDR3 has 16 amino acids. CDR3 in DNA: TGTGCCAGCAGTCACCAGCGTTGGAGGGTTAAGACTGAAGCTTTCTTT. It codes for CASSHQRWRVKTEAFF.

This sequence joins TRBV11-2 and TRBJ2-5; no reliable D call. CDR1 is SGHAT, CDR2 FQNNGV, per germline. V lost 5 bases and J lost 2, with 9 bases in between. The CDR3 spans 13 residues. The DNA of the CDR3 is TGTGCCAGCAGCCAGATGATACAAGAGACCCAGTACTTC. Protein sequence: CASSQMIQETQYF.

This chain links TRBV3-1 (or the pseudogene TRBV3-2) with TRBJ1-4; 10 bases are shared with TRBD1. CDR3 length equals 16 residues. Germline V CDR1 and CDR2: LGHDT, YNNKEL (reference sequence). After removal of 0 bases from V and 10 bases from J, the junction contained 8 bases not matched to a gene. CDR3 sequence: CASSQDRGTGVGKLFF. CDR3 nucleotide sequence: TGTGCCAGCAGCCAAGATCGGGGGACAGGGGTTGGAAAACTGTTTTTT.

The chain is built from TRBV28 and TRBJ1-2; D is unresolved. This CDR3 has 11 amino acids. The germline V and J ends were trimmed by 6 bases and 1 base, with 3 bases remaining between them. CDR1 is MDHEN, CDR2 SYDVKM, per germline. The CDR3 DNA is TGTGCCAGCAGCCTTAACTATGGCTACACCTTC. Amino acid sequence: CASSLNYGYTF.

This sequence joins TRBV5-4 and TRBJ2-7, with 8 bases identical to TRBD2. CDR3 size: 15 residues. The V gene end was trimmed by 4 bases and the J gene end by 0 bases; junction bases not matched to a gene: 6. Germline CDR1 and CDR2: SGHNT and YYREEE (reference sequence). In DNA, the CDR3 is TGTGCCAGCAGCCCCCGGGGGGGCGTCTCCTACGAGCAGTACTTC. This sequence encodes CASSPRGGVSYEQYF. The full variable domain, completed using reference TRBV5-4 and TRBJ2-7, is ETGVTQSPTHLIKTRGQQVTLRCSSQSGHNTVSWYQQALGQGPQFIFQYYREEENGRGNFPPRFSGLQFPNYSSELNVNALELDDSALYLCASSPRGGVSYEQYFGPGTRLTVT.

The chain joins TRBV5-1 to TRBJ2-1; possible D gene TRBD1, 6 bases. This CDR3 is built from 14 residues. Trimming removed 4 bases from V and 2 bases from J, with 10 bases in between. The germline CDR1 and CDR2 sequences are SGHRS and YFSETQ. CDR3 bases: TGCGCCAGCAGCCAACGGGACACCTACAATGAGCAGTTCTTC. Encoded protein: CASSQRDTYNEQFF.

The chain combines TRBV28 with TRBJ2-1; TRBD1 is a possible D gene (5 bases). Deletions cut 6 bases from V and 0 bases from J, with 9 bases between. Germline-derived CDR1 and CDR2 are MDHEN and SYDVKM. The CDR3 has 14 residues. The CDR3 reads CASSDSSSYNEQFF. The DNA for the CDR3 is TGTGCCAGCAGCGACAGCTCCTCCTACAATGAGCAGTTCTTC.

The sample holds a few counts of this clone. The J gene is TRBJ1-1, the V gene TRBV28; the D gene is possibly TRBD1 (5 bases). Trimming cost V 5 bases and J 7 bases, with 8 bases left between them. The CDR3 spans 11 residues. Germline loops: CDR1 MDHEN, CDR2 SYDVKM. The CDR3 DNA reads as TGTGCCAGCAGTCGGGGACTTGAAGCTTTCTTT. Translation: CASSRGLEAFF.

The chain combines TRBV19 with TRBJ1-3; tentatively, D is TRBD1 (6 bases). The germline V and J ends were trimmed by 8 bases and 0 bases, with 14 bases remaining between them. CDR3 length: 15 residues. Per the germline V gene, CDR1 is LNHDA and CDR2 is SQIVND (reference sequence). The CDR3: CASGDRRSSGNTIYF. The CDR3 nucleotides are TGTGCCAGTGGCGACAGGAGATCCTCTGGAAACACCATATATTTT.